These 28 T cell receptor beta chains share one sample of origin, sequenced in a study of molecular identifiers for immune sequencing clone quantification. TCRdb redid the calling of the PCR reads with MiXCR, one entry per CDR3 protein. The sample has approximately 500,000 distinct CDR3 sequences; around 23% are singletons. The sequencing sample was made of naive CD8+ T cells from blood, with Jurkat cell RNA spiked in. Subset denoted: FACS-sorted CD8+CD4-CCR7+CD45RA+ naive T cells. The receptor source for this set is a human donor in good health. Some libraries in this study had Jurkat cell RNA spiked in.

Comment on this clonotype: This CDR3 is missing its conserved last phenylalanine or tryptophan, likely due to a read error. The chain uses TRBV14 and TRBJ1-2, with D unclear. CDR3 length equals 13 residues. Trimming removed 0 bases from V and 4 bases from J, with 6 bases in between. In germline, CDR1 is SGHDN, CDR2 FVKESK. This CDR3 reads CASSQDRAYGYTI. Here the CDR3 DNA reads TGTGCCAGCAGCCAAGATCGGGCCTATGGCTACACCATC.

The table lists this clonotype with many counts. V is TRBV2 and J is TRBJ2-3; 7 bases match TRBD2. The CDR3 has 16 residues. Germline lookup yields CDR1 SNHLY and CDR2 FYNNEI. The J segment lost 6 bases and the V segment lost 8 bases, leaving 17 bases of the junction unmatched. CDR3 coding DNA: TGTGCCAGCGCTCCACCGGCTAGCGGACTAGGGGATACGCAGTATTTT. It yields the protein CASAPPASGLGDTQYF.

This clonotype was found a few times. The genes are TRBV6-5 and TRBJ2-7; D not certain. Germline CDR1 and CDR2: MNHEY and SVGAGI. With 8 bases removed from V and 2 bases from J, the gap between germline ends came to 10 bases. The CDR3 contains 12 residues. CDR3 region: CASGPTPYEQYF. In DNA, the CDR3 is TGTGCCAGCGGCCCCACGCCCTACGAGCAGTACTTC.

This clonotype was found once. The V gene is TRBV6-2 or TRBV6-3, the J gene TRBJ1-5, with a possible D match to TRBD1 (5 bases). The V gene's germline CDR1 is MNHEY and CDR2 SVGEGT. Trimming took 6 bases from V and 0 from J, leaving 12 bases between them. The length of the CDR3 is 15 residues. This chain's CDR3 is CASRGAIYSNQPQHF. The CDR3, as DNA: TGTGCCAGCAGAGGGGCGATTTATAGCAATCAGCCCCAGCATTTT.

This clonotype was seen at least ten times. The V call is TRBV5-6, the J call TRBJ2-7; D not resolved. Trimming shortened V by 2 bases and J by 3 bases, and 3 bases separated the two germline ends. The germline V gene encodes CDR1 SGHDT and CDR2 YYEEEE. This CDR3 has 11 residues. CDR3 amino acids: CASSFGYEQYF. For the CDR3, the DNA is TGTGCCAGCAGCTTCGGCTACGAGCAGTACTTC.

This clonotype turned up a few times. The CDR3 DNA reads TGTGCCAGCAGCTTAGGTCGGCCGGATGAGTACCAAGAGACCCAGTACTTC. It is translated as CASSLGRPDEYQETQYF. V is TRBV7-9 and J is TRBJ2-5, with D unresolved. The CDR3 extends over 17 amino acids. Germline values: CDR1 SEHNR, CDR2 FQNEAQ (reference sequence). The V end lost 1 base, the J end lost 0 bases, and 15 bases lay between the germline ends.

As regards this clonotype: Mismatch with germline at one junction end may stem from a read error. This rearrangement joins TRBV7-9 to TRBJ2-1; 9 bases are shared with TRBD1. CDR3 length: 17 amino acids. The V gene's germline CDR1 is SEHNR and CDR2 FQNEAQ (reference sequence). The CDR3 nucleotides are TGTGCCAGCAGCTTTCCCCAGACAGGGGGGCCAGCTAATGGGCAGTTCTTC. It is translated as CASSFPQTGGPANGQFF. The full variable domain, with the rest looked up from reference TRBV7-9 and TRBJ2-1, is DTGVSQNPRHKITKRGQNVTFRCDPISEHNRLYWYRQTLGQGPEFLTYFQNEAQLEKSRLLSDRFSAERPKGSFSTLEIQRTEQGDSAMYLCASSFPQTGGPANGQFFGPGTRLTVL.

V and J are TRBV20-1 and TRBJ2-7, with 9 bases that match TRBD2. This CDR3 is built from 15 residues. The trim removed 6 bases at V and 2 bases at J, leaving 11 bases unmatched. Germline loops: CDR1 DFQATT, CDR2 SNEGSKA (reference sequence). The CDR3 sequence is CSAPPYAGGPYEQYF. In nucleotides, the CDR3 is TGCAGTGCCCCGCCCTATGCGGGAGGGCCCTACGAGCAGTACTTC.

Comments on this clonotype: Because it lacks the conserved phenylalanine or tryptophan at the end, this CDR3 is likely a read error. This chain's CDR3 is CASSSGPGHPAAPNSPLHL. The CDR3 DNA follows: TGTGCCAGCAGTTCCGGCCCGGGACACCCCGCGGCGCCTAATTCACCCCTCCACCTT. V gene TRBV28 combines with J gene TRBJ1-6; tentative D call: TRBD1 (6 bases). The V gene lost 4 bases and the J gene lost 6 bases, with 25 bases spanning the gap. Germline CDR1 MDHEN, CDR2 SYDVKM. The CDR3 spans 19 residues.

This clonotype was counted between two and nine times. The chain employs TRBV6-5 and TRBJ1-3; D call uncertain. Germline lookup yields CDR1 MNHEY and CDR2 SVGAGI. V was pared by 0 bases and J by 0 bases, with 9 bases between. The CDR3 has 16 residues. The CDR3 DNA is TGTGCCAGCAGTTACTCATCGCTCAGCTCTGGAAACACCATATATTTT. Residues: CASSYSSLSSGNTIYF.

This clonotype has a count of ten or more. CDR3 amino acids: CASSLMEAGGPTDTQYF. Here the CDR3 DNA reads TGCGCCAGCAGCTTGATGGAGGCGGGAGGGCCGACAGATACGCAGTATTTT. The chain is built from TRBV5-1 and TRBJ2-3; 9 bases are a match to TRBD2. The CDR3 totals 17 residues. The V gene end was trimmed by 1 base and the J gene end by 3 bases; junction bases not matched to a gene: 9. Germline V CDR1 and CDR2: SGHRS, YFSETQ.

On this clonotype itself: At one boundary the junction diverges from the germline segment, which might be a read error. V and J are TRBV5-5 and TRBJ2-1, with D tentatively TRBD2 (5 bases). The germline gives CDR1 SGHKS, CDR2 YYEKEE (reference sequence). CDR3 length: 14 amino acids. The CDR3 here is CASSLEDSDNEQFF. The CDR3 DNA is TGTGCCAGCAGCTTGGAGGACTCCGACAATGAGCAGTTCTTC.

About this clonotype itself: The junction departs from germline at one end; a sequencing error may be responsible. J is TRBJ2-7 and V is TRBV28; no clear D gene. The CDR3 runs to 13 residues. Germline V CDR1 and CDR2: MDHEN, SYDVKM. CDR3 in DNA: TGTGCCAGCAGTTTGTCAGCCACCTACGAGCAGCACTTC. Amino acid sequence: CASSLSATYEQHF.

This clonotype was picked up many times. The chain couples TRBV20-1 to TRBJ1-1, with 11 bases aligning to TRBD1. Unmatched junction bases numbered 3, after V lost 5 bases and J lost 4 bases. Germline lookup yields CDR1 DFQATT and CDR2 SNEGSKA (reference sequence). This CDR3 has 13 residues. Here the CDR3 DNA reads TGCAGTGCTTGGGACAGGGGGTTCACTGAAGCTTTCTTT. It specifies CSAWDRGFTEAFF.

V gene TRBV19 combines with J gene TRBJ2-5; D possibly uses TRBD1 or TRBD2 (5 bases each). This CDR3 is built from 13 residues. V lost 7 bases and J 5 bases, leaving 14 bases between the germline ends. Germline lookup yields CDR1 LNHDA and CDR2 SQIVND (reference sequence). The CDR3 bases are TGTGCCAGTATGTTGAGAGGGGAGGAGACCCAGTACTTC. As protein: CASMLRGEETQYF.

The CDR3 loop is CASSLGPRATGGSTDTQYF. The CDR3 DNA reads as TGTGCCAGCAGCTTAGGGCCTAGGGCGACAGGGGGAAGCACAGATACGCAGTATTTT. The chain links TRBV11-2 to TRBJ2-3; 9 nucleotides agree with TRBD1. V trimming: 1 base; J trimming: 0 bases; junction bases outside the gene matches: 11. The CDR3 is made up of 19 amino acids. The germline V gene has CDR1 SGHAT and CDR2 FQNNGV.

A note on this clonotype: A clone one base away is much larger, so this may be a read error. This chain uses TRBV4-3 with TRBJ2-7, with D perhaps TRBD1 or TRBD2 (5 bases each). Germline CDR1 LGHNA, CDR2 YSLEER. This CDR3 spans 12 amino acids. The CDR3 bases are TGCGCCAGCAGCCAAGATCTAGGGGAGCGGTACTTC. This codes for CASSQDLGERYF.

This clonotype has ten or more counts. CDR3 in DNA: TGTGCCTGGAGGGCAGACTCTGGGGCCAACGTCCTGACTTTC. Translation gives CAWRADSGANVLTF. The chain is built from TRBV30 and TRBJ2-6, with unresolved D. The CDR3 consists of 14 residues. Per germline, CDR1 GTSNPN and CDR2 SVGIG (reference sequence). Trimming removed 3 bases at V and 0 bases at J, with 6 bases between.

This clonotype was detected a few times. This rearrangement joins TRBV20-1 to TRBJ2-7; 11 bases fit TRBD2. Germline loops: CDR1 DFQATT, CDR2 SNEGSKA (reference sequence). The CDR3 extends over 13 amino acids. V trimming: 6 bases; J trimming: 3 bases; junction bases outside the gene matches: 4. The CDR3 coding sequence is TGCAGTGCAACTGGACTAGCGGGCTACGAGCAGTACTTC. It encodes CSATGLAGYEQYF.

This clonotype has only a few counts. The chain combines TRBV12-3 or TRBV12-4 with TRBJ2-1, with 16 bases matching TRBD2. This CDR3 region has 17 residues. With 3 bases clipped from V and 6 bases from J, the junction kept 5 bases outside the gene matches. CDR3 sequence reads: CASSFGTSGGEGNEQFF. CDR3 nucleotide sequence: TGTGCCAGCAGTTTCGGGACTAGCGGGGGGGAGGGCAATGAGCAGTTCTTC.

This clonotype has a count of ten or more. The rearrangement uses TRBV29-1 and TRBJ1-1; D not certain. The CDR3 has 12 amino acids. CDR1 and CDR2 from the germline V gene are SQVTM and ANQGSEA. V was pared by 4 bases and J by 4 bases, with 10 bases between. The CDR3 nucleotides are TGCAGCGTTGGAGGGATGAGCACTGAAGCTTTCTTT. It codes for CSVGGMSTEAFF.

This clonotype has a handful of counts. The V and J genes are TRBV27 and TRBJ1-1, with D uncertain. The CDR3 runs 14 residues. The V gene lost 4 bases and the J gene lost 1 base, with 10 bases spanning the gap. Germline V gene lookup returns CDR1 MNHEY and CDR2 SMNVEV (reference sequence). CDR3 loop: CASSWGGRNTEAFF. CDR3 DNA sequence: TGTGCCAGCAGTTGGGGAGGACGGAACACTGAAGCTTTCTTT.

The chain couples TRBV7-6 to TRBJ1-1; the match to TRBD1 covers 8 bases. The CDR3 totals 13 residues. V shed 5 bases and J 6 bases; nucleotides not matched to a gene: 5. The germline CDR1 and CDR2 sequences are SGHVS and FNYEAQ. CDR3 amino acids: CASSPTGAAEAFF. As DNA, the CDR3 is TGTGCCAGCAGCCCGACAGGGGCAGCTGAAGCTTTCTTT.

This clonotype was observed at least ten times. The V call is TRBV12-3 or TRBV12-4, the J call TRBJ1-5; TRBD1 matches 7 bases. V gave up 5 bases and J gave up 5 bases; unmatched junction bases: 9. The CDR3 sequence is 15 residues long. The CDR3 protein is CASSPGTAIHQPQHF. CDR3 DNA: TGTGCCAGCAGTCCTGGGACAGCTATTCATCAGCCCCAGCATTTT.

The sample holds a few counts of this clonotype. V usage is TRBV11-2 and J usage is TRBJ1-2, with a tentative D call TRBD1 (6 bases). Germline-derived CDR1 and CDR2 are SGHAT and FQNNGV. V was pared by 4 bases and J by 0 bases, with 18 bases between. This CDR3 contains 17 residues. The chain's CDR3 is CASSSDRLQGANYGYTF. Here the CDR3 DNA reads TGTGCCAGCAGCTCGGACCGTTTACAGGGAGCTAACTATGGCTACACCTTC.

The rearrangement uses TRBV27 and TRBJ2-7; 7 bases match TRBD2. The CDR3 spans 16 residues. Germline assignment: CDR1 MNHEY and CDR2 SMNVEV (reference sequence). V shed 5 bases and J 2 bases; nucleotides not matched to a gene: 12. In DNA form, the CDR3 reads TGTGCCAGCAGTGCCTTTTTTGGGGGGGGGACCTACGAGCAGTACTTC. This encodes CASSAFFGGGTYEQYF.

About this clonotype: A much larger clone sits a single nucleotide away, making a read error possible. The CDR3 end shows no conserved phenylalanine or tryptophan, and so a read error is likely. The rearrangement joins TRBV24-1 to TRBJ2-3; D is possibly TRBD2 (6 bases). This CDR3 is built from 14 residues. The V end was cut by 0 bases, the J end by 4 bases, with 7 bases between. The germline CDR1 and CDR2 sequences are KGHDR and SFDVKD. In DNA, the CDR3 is TGTGCCACCAGTGATTTGACTAGCCCAGATACGCAGTATTGT. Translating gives CATSDLTSPDTQYC.

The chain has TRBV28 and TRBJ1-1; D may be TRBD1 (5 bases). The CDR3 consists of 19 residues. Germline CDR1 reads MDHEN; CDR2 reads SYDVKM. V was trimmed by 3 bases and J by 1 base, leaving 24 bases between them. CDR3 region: CASSLTPLPGGRWNTEAFF. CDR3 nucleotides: TGTGCCAGCAGTTTGACCCCACTCCCCGGGGGGAGGTGGAACACTGAAGCTTTCTTT. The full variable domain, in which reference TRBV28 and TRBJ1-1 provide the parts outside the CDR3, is DVKVTQSSRYLVKRTGEKVFLECVQDMDHENMFWYRQDPGLGLRLIYFSYDVKMKEKGDIPEGYSVSREKKERFSLILESASTNQTSMYLCASSLTPLPGGRWNTEAFFGQGTRLTVV.